This is a list of T cell receptor beta chains from one sample in a study of blood T cell repertoires in COVID-19. The repertoire was sequenced with immunoSEQ multiplex PCR; TCRdb's copy has only in-frame clones and lacks some. The sample yields about 430,000 clones, roughly 88% seen once. What was sequenced was PBMCs or T cells enriched from blood (not recorded which). The receptors shown here come from a woman aged 18-30 years who had been exposed to COVID-19. Both conserved end residues are part of each CDR3. A D gene is named only where the DNA matches it firmly. Expanded clones are given a class, and other clones once, few, many or no size at all.

V gene	D gene	clone size	J gene	CDR3 protein	CDR3 DNA
TRBV28	.	.	TRBJ1-2	CASSVHRVVSMYGYTF	TGTGCCAGCAGTGTACACAGGGTAGTATCTATGTATGGCTACACCTTC
TRBV3-1/TRBV3-2	TRBD2	.	TRBJ2-5	CASSQGPSGGAVQETQYF	TGTGCCAGCAGCCAAGGGCCTAGCGGGGGGGCGGTCCAAGAGACCCAGTACTTC
TRBV18	.	.	TRBJ2-5	CASSPQGPETQYF	TGTGCCAGCTCACCGCAGGGGCCGGAGACCCAGTACTTC
TRBV4-3	.	.	TRBJ2-2	CASSQPGPIGGGELFF	TGCGCCAGCAGCCAACCTGGTCCCATCGGGGGCGGGGAGCTGTTTTTT
TRBV6-4	TRBD2	.	TRBJ2-1	CASSDLGTSGSNEQFF	TGTGCCAGCAGTGACTTAGGGACTAGCGGGAGCAATGAGCAGTTCTTC
TRBV28	TRBD1	few	TRBJ1-2	CASRRPGQGYGYTF	TGTGCCAGCAGACGCCCCGGACAGGGGTATGGCTACACCTTC
TRBV25-1	TRBD2	.	TRBJ2-7	CASSSGSSYEQYF	TGTGCCAGTTCTAGCGGGAGTTCCTACGAGCAGTACTTC
TRBV27	TRBD1	.	TRBJ2-5	CASSFSGQGLFQETQYF	TGTGCCAGCAGTTTTTCGGGACAGGGACTTTTCCAAGAGACCCAGTACTTC
TRBV18	.	.	TRBJ1-1	CASSPRAGDTEAFF	TGTGCCAGCTCACCACGGGCAGGGGATACTGAAGCTTTCTTT
TRBV9	TRBD2	.	TRBJ2-3	CASSVGVLAGEDTQYF	TGTGCCAGCAGCGTAGGTGTACTAGCGGGGGAAGATACGCAGTATTTT
TRBV5-4	.	.	TRBJ1-6	CASSKRIAGFIPLHF	TGTGCCAGCAGCAAAAGGATAGCAGGGTTCATCCCCCTCCACTTT
TRBV29-1	TRBD2	few	TRBJ2-1	CSVGRGANNEQFF	TGCAGCGTGGGGCGGGGGGCGAACAATGAGCAGTTCTTC
TRBV28	.	.	TRBJ1-1	CASRFQGTEAFF	TGTGCCAGCAGATTCCAGGGTACTGAAGCTTTCTTT
TRBV27	TRBD2	.	TRBJ2-3	CALGRAGTQYF	TGTGCCCTCGGGAGGGCCGGTACGCAGTATTTT
TRBV2	.	.	TRBJ1-1	CASSEGHMNTEAFF	TGTGCCAGCAGTGAAGGACACATGAACACTGAAGCTTTCTTT
TRBV7-2	.	.	TRBJ1-1	CASSLDDLRSTEAFF	TGTGCCAGCAGCTTAGATGACCTCCGGAGCACTGAAGCTTTCTTT
TRBV4-1	TRBD2	.	TRBJ2-7	CASSGLSGGGAYEQYF	TGCGCCAGCAGCGGGCTCAGCGGGGGAGGGGCCTACGAGCAGTACTTC
TRBV7-9	TRBD1	.	TRBJ1-1	CASSSPTGGMAEAFF	TGTGCCAGCAGCTCCCCGACAGGGGGCATGGCTGAAGCTTTCTTT
TRBV6-6	.	.	TRBJ2-1	CASSYAGKYNEQFF	TGTGCCAGCAGTTACGCAGGGAAGTACAATGAGCAGTTCTTC
TRBV6-5	TRBD1	.	TRBJ1-2	CASSPSQGGGYGYTF	TGTGCCAGCAGCCCCTCCCAGGGGGGAGGCTATGGCTACACCTTC
TRBV7-9	.	.	TRBJ2-7	CASSPEGGFGYEQYF	TGTGCCAGCAGCCCAGAGGGGGGGTTTGGTTACGAGCAGTACTTC
TRBV19	TRBD1	.	TRBJ1-6	CASSPRQGGNSPLHF	TGTGCCAGTAGTCCCCGACAGGGCGGCAATTCACCCCTCCACTTT
TRBV29-1	.	.	TRBJ2-1	CSVVSWSGNNEQFF	TGCAGCGTTGTATCTTGGAGCGGCAACAATGAGCAGTTCTTC
TRBV6-5	TRBD1	.	TRBJ1-2	CASSPPGQGASYTF	TGTGCCAGCAGTCCGCCGGGACAGGGGGCTAGCTACACCTTC
TRBV25-1	TRBD1	once	TRBJ1-2	CASRGQAAGSYGYTF	TGTGCCAGCAGGGGACAGGCCGCGGGAAGCTATGGCTACACCTTC
TRBV23-1	TRBD1	once	TRBJ2-7	CASINLGTGGEQEQYF	TGCGCCAGCATCAACCTGGGGACAGGGGGCGAGCAGGAGCAGTACTTC
TRBV29-1	.	.	TRBJ2-1	CSVGQGLYYNEQFF	TGCAGCGTTGGACAGGGACTTTACTACAATGAGCAGTTCTTC
TRBV19	TRBD2	.	TRBJ2-3	CASSSSGGATDTQYF	TGTGCCAGTAGTTCTAGCGGGGGGGCTACAGATACGCAGTATTTT
TRBV10-1	TRBD1	.	TRBJ2-7	CASSNRGPLHEQYF	TGCGCCAGCAGTAACAGGGGGCCCCTGCACGAGCAGTACTTC
TRBV5-5	.	.	TRBJ1-5	CASSLVGGGLNQPQHF	TGTGCCAGCAGCTTGGTGGGGGGTGGCCTCAATCAGCCCCAGCATTTT
TRBV28	.	.	TRBJ1-1	CASSPPAGGTEAFF	TGTGCCAGCAGTCCCCCCGCGGGAGGCACTGAAGCTTTCTTT
TRBV6-1	TRBD1	.	TRBJ2-1	CASSARTGTGRQWQFF	TGTGCCAGCAGTGCCCGCACCGGGACAGGGAGGCAGTGGCAGTTCTTC
TRBV28	TRBD2	.	TRBJ2-7	CAIFNRGAYEQYF	TGTGCCATCTTTAATCGGGGGGCCTACGAGCAGTACTTC
TRBV7-8	.	.	TRBJ2-1	CASSLIQRATYNEQFF	TGTGCCAGCAGCTTAATACAGCGGGCAACCTACAATGAGCAGTTCTTC
TRBV3-1/TRBV3-2	TRBD1	.	TRBJ2-7	CASSQVAGGNTYEQYF	TGTGCCAGCAGCCAAGTGGCAGGGGGCAACACCTACGAGCAGTACTTC
TRBV27	TRBD1	once	TRBJ2-7	CASSTGTGGPWDEQYF	TGTGCCAGCAGTACCGGGACAGGGGGACCTTGGGACGAGCAGTACTTC
TRBV7-9	.	.	TRBJ1-3	CASTQGTSQTIYF	TGTGCCAGCACCCAGGGAACCTCTCAAACCATATATTTT
TRBV5-1	.	.	TRBJ2-2	CASSSRQGPGELFF	TGCGCCAGCAGCAGCCGCCAGGGGCCCGGGGAGCTGTTTTTT
TRBV4-1	.	once	TRBJ2-3	CASSQDRGYHTDTQYF	TGCGCCAGCAGCCAAGATCGCGGGTACCACACAGATACGCAGTATTTT
TRBV9	.	once	TRBJ1-2	CASSVGAGDPYGYTF	TGTGCCAGCAGCGTAGGGGCGGGGGACCCCTATGGCTACACCTTC
TRBV19	TRBD2	.	TRBJ2-5	CASRGGTSGSAGLGTQYF	TGTGCCAGTCGGGGGGGGACTAGCGGGTCTGCCGGATTGGGGACCCAGTACTTC
TRBV9	TRBD2	few	TRBJ2-5	CASSVGGGWETQYF	TGTGCCAGCAGCGTGGGCGGGGGTTGGGAGACCCAGTACTTC
TRBV5-1	TRBD2	.	TRBJ2-7	CASSKGTSGLSSYEQYF	TGCGCCAGCAGCAAGGGGACTAGCGGGTTGAGCTCCTACGAGCAGTACTTC
TRBV19	.	.	TRBJ1-4	CASSPRNEKLFF	TGTGCCAGTAGTCCCCGTAATGAAAAACTGTTTTTT
TRBV19	TRBD2	.	TRBJ2-1	CASSISAGGPVEQFF	TGTGCCAGTAGTATTTCAGCGGGAGGGCCGGTTGAGCAGTTCTTC
TRBV29-1	TRBD1	.	TRBJ2-5	CSVDGTGLETQYF	TGCAGCGTTGATGGGACAGGACTCGAGACCCAGTACTTC
TRBV28	.	once	TRBJ1-1	CASWTTVNTEAFF	TGTGCCAGCTGGACGACAGTTAACACTGAAGCTTTCTTT
TRBV20-1	.	.	TRBJ2-7	CSASSPGPYEQYF	TGCAGTGCTAGTTCGCCAGGCCCCTACGAGCAGTACTTC
TRBV19	TRBD2	.	TRBJ2-1	CASNIARLAGANEQFF	TGTGCCAGTAACATAGCCCGACTAGCGGGAGCCAATGAGCAGTTCTTC
TRBV29-1	TRBD1	once	TRBJ1-5	CSVSGGRNQPQHF	TGCAGCGTTTCAGGGGGCCGCAATCAGCCCCAGCATTTT
TRBV29-1	.	.	TRBJ2-7	CSVDLLESLEQYF	TGCAGCGTTGATTTACTAGAATCGCTCGAGCAGTACTTC
TRBV28	.	.	TRBJ2-3	CASSLSPNGDTQYF	TGTGCCAGCAGTCTATCCCCTAATGGAGATACGCAGTATTTT
TRBV29-1	.	.	TRBJ2-7	CSVRFGQPGRSIYEQYF	TGCAGCGTCCGTTTTGGCCAACCCGGCAGGTCAATCTACGAGCAGTACTTC
TRBV7-2	TRBD2	.	TRBJ2-1	CASSYSGGARDEQFF	TGTGCCAGCTCGTATAGCGGGGGGGCCCGGGATGAGCAGTTCTTC
TRBV5-8	.	.	TRBJ2-3	CASSLRQNTDTQYF	TGTGCCAGCAGCTTGAGACAGAACACAGATACGCAGTATTTT
TRBV7-6	TRBD1	.	TRBJ1-3	CASSLGTVGNTIYF	TGTGCCAGCAGCCTCGGGACAGTCGGAAACACCATATATTTT
TRBV28	.	.	TRBJ2-1	CASSLGGRYNEQFF	TGTGCCAGCAGTTTAGGGGGCCGGTACAATGAGCAGTTCTTC
TRBV5-1	TRBD2	few	TRBJ2-1	CASSHGTSGTNEQFF	TGCGCCAGCAGCCATGGGACTAGCGGGACCAATGAGCAGTTCTTC
TRBV6-5	.	.	TRBJ2-7	CASSPVRGGSYEQYF	TGTGCCAGCAGTCCCGTTAGGGGCGGCTCCTACGAGCAGTACTTC
TRBV7-2	.	.	TRBJ1-1	CASSSQGVWGNTEAFF	TGTGCCAGCAGCTCACAGGGTGTTTGGGGGAACACTGAAGCTTTCTTT